The 29 T cell receptor beta chains below all came from one sample that was sequenced in a study of metastatic and nonmetastatic thyroid tumors. Prior to thyroid surgery, none of the patients had received any treatment. TCRdb re-called the PCR reads via MiXCR. The data contain 15,000 to 20,000 clones, under 30% of them singletons. The sample consisted of tumor tissue. Source of these receptors: a male donor with papillary thyroid cancer or a benign thyroid nodule (not recorded which). Some clones in this sample may be carry-over from other donors' samples.

V gene TRBV12-5 combines with J gene TRBJ2-2; D is undetermined. CDR1 and CDR2 (germline): LGHNT, FRNRAP. V was shortened by 8 bases and J by 5 bases, with 15 bases between the two germline ends. The CDR3 spans 14 residues. The CDR3, as DNA: TGTGCTAGTCTGCCCCAGGTCGGGACCGGGGAGCTGTTTTTT. This codes for CASLPQVGTGELFF.

This clone was found a few times. The rearrangement links TRBV27 to TRBJ2-3; D gene uncertain. This CDR3 spans 15 amino acids. Looked up from germline, CDR1 is MNHEY and CDR2 is SMNVEV (reference sequence). The V end lost 0 bases, the J end lost 0 bases, and 7 bases lay between the germline ends. The chain's CDR3 is CASSLSVASTDTQYF. Here the CDR3 DNA reads TGTGCCAGCAGTTTATCTGTTGCTAGCACAGATACGCAGTATTTT.

To note about this clone: A junction boundary mismatches the germline segment, possibly from a read error. The CDR3 bases are TGTGCCAGTAGTCCGACTCGGGACACCTTATACGATCAGTACTTC. This encodes CASSPTRDTLYDQYF. This chain uses TRBV19 with TRBJ2-7; maybe TRBD1 (6 bases). Germline V lookup: CDR1 LNHDA, CDR2 SQIVND (reference sequence). CDR3 length equals 15 residues.

J is TRBJ1-3 and V is TRBV20-1; D may be TRBD1 (6 bases). Germline V gene data show CDR1 as DFQATT and CDR2 as SNEGSKA (reference sequence). The V end was cut by 0 bases, the J end by 2 bases, with 11 bases between. The CDR3 sequence is 15 residues long. Here the CDR3 DNA reads TGCAGTGCTAGAGATTTGAACAGGGCTGGAAACACCATATATTTT. Amino acid sequence: CSARDLNRAGNTIYF.

This clone is judged medium-sized. The rearrangement uses TRBV2 and TRBJ2-7; the D gene could be TRBD1 or TRBD2 (6 bases each). V was trimmed by 2 bases and J by 7 bases, leaving 15 bases between them. The CDR3 has 14 amino acids. CDR1 and CDR2 from the germline V gene are SNHLY and FYNNEI. CDR3 sequence: CASSELGGPGEQYF. As DNA, the CDR3 is TGTGCCAGCAGTGAACTAGGGGGGCCTGGTGAGCAGTACTTC.

The V gene is TRBV2, the J gene TRBJ2-7, with a weak D call TRBD1 (5 bases). V was trimmed by 5 bases and J by 2 bases, leaving 10 bases between them. Germline V gene data show CDR1 as SNHLY and CDR2 as FYNNEI. This CDR3 comprises 13 residues. CDR3 protein: CASSRQLTYEQYF. The CDR3 nucleotides read TGTGCCAGCAGTCGACAGTTAACCTACGAGCAGTACTTC. The whole variable domain, filled in from reference TRBV2 and TRBJ2-7, reads EPEVTQTPSHQVTQMGQEVILRCVPISNHLYFYWYRQILGQKVEFLVSFYNNEISEKSEIFDDQFSVERPDGSNFTLKIRSTKLEDSAMYFCASSRQLTYEQYFGPGTRLTVT.

This clone is medium-sized in the sample. V and J are TRBV5-1 and TRBJ2-7; the match to TRBD2 covers 7 bases. The CDR3 covers 15 residues. Germline V gene sequence: CDR1 SGHRS, CDR2 YFSETQ. J gave up 3 bases and V 3 bases, and 9 bases lay outside the gene matches. The CDR3 loop is CASSSSGTTHYEQYF. CDR3 DNA sequence: TGCGCCAGCAGCTCATCCGGGACTACCCACTACGAGCAGTACTTC.

The chain carries TRBV7-2 and TRBJ2-1, with 9 bases that match TRBD2. V dropped 0 bases and J dropped 6; count of bases not matched to a gene: 3. The V gene's germline CDR1 is SGHTA and CDR2 FQGNSA. CDR3 length: 15 amino acids. DNA of the CDR3: TGTGCCAGCAGCTTAGCGGGGACTAGCACCAATGAGCAGTTCTTC. It yields the protein CASSLAGTSTNEQFF.

The chain employs TRBV7-9 and TRBJ2-1; D not certain. The V gene lost 4 bases and the J gene lost 8 bases, with 12 bases spanning the gap. CDR3 length equals 13 residues. The V gene's germline CDR1 is SEHNR and CDR2 FQNEAQ (reference sequence). CDR3 loop: CASSSHPADEQFF. The DNA for the CDR3 is TGTGCCAGCAGCTCACACCCCGCGGATGAGCAGTTCTTC.

Comments on this clone: Compared with germline, one end of the junction differs, possibly owing to a read error. The rearrangement uses TRBV20-1 and TRBJ1-6; TRBD1 is a possible D gene (5 bases). This CDR3 has 15 amino acids. Germline CDR1 reads DFQATT; CDR2 reads SNEGSKA (reference sequence). For the CDR3, the DNA is TGCAGTTCTATGGAGGGGTTGGGGTATAATTCACCCCTACACTTT. Translation: CSSMEGLGYNSPLHF.

This clone is medium-sized by share. The J gene is TRBJ2-5, the V gene TRBV24-1; 10 bases map to TRBD1. The CDR3 loop spans 15 amino acids. CDR1 and CDR2 (germline): KGHDR, SFDVKD. The J segment lost 7 bases and the V segment lost 4 bases, leaving 8 bases of the junction unmatched. In DNA, the CDR3 is TGTGCCACCAGTGACACGGGACAGGGGATACGGACCCAGTACTTC. Translated: CATSDTGQGIRTQYF.

This clone was seen ten or more times. V usage is TRBV3-1 and J usage is TRBJ1-1; a possible D gene is TRBD1 (6 bases). The germline CDR1 and CDR2 sequences are LGHDT and YNNKEL (reference sequence). The CDR3 covers 13 residues. Between the trimmed V and J ends, which lost 1 base and 6 bases, there was a span of 9 bases. DNA of the CDR3: TGTGCCAGCAGCCAAGTCAGGGGTGCTGAAGCTTTCTTT. Its protein product is CASSQVRGAEAFF.

This clone showed up many times. CDR3 coding DNA: TGTGCCAGCAGTTACTGGGGACAGGCGAAAAACATTCAGTACTTC. This encodes CASSYWGQAKNIQYF. The rearrangement uses TRBV6-5 and TRBJ2-4; 8 nucleotides align to TRBD1. The CDR3 is made up of 15 amino acids. V lost 1 base, J lost 4 bases, and 3 bases stayed unmatched. From germline, CDR1 is MNHEY and CDR2 SVGAGI.

J is TRBJ2-7 and V is TRBV7-2, with D perhaps assigned TRBD1 or TRBD2 (5 bases each). Germline CDR1 SGHTA, CDR2 FQGNSA. Trimming removed 4 bases from V and 5 bases from J, with 15 bases in between. CDR3 length: 14 residues. The CDR3 is CASSSRGQGDEQYF. CDR3 nucleotide sequence: TGTGCCAGCAGCTCCCGCGGGCAGGGTGACGAGCAGTACTTC.

This clone was recorded many times. CDR3 in amino acids: CASSQAKGSDTEAFF. CDR3 bases: TGCGCCAGCAGCCAGGCGAAGGGGTCTGACACTGAAGCTTTCTTT. The genes are TRBV5-1 and TRBJ1-1, with a possible D match to TRBD1 (5 bases). This CDR3 has 15 amino acids. Germline V gene sequence: CDR1 SGHRS, CDR2 YFSETQ. Between the trimmed V and J ends, which lost 4 bases and 3 bases, there was a span of 16 bases.

The genes are TRBV7-3 and TRBJ2-7; TRBD2 is a possible D gene (6 bases). Per the germline V gene, CDR1 is SGHTA and CDR2 is FQGTGA. There are 16 residues in the CDR3. V gave up 1 base and J gave up 2 bases, with 15 bases separating them. This CDR3 is CASSLRWRDGTYEQYF. DNA for the CDR3: TGTGCCAGCAGCTTAAGGTGGCGGGACGGTACCTACGAGCAGTACTTC.

The CDR3 region has the DNA TGTGCCAGCAGCCAAGAGGGGGGAGGCTCTGGAAACACCATATATTTT. Translation: CASSQEGGGSGNTIYF. V and J are TRBV3-1 and TRBJ1-3, with a tentative D call TRBD1 (5 bases). Trimming took 0 bases from V and 0 from J, leaving 9 bases between them. The V gene's germline CDR1 is LGHDT and CDR2 YNNKEL (reference sequence). The CDR3 extends over 16 amino acids.

V gene TRBV5-1 combines with J gene TRBJ1-2, with TRBD1 matching over 7 bases. This CDR3 has 12 residues. Trimming took 6 bases from V and 5 from J; bases not matched to a gene: 4. The germline gives CDR1 SGHRS, CDR2 YFSETQ. The CDR3 DNA reads as TGCGCCAGCAAAGGGACAGATTATGGCTACACCTTC. It encodes CASKGTDYGYTF.

This clone was counted at least ten times. CDR3 protein: CASSIGVRTGELFF. CDR3 DNA sequence: TGCGCCAGCAGCATAGGGGTTCGGACCGGGGAGCTGTTTTTT. The rearrangement uses TRBV5-1 and TRBJ2-2; D possibly corresponds to TRBD1 (5 bases). This CDR3 comprises 14 residues. V was clipped by 4 bases and J by 5 bases, with 12 bases between them. Germline CDR1 and CDR2: SGHRS and YFSETQ.

This clone was detected a few times. This rearrangement joins TRBV6-1 to TRBJ1-6; no clear D. The germline V and J ends were trimmed by 8 bases and 8 bases, with 16 bases remaining between them. The CDR3 contains 14 residues. Germline values: CDR1 MNHNS, CDR2 SASEGT. The CDR3 DNA is TGTGCCAGCGGCGGCGAAAGGCTGTATTCACCCCTCCACTTT. Protein: CASGGERLYSPLHF.

Worth noting for this clone: At one of its ends the junction is not consistent with the germline gene, which may arise from a read error. The chain couples TRBV13 to TRBJ2-1, with D possibly matching TRBD2 (5 bases). The CDR3 loop spans 17 amino acids. Germline CDR1 reads PRHDT; CDR2 reads FYEKMQ (reference sequence). CDR3 DNA sequence: TGTGCCAGCAGCTGCAGTGGCCCCCATATCGACTACAATGAGCAGCTCTTC. The encoded protein is CASSCSGPHIDYNEQLF.

This clone was observed at least ten times. V usage is TRBV20-1 and J usage is TRBJ2-1, with 7 nucleotides matching TRBD2. V trimming: 4 bases; J trimming: 1 base; junction bases outside the gene matches: 10. The CDR3 is 16 amino acids. Germline V gene sequence: CDR1 DFQATT, CDR2 SNEGSKA (reference sequence). The CDR3 is CSAKVGSGGSYNEQFF. As DNA, the CDR3 is TGCAGTGCTAAGGTTGGGTCGGGAGGATCCTACAATGAGCAGTTCTTC.

This clone showed up many times. The chain combines TRBV7-9 with TRBJ1-1; TRBD1 is a possible D gene (6 bases). This CDR3 region has 14 residues. V lost 8 bases to trimming and J lost 0 bases, with 13 bases between them. Per the germline V gene, CDR1 is SEHNR and CDR2 is FQNEAQ (reference sequence). Here the CDR3 DNA reads TGTGCCAGCCGCAGGGGAGAAATGAACACTGAAGCTTTCTTT. This gives the protein CASRRGEMNTEAFF.

This clone has ten or more counts. The V call is TRBV6-1, the J call TRBJ1-1; TRBD1 might be the D (6 bases). The CDR3 has 15 amino acids. V lost 3 bases to trimming and J lost 1 base, with 12 bases between them. The germline V gene encodes CDR1 MNHNS and CDR2 SASEGT. CDR3 region: CASSEYEQGNTEAFF. DNA for the CDR3: TGTGCCAGCAGTGAGTATGAACAGGGGAACACTGAAGCTTTCTTT.

The chain links TRBV4-1 to TRBJ1-3, with TRBD1 matching 8 bases. The CDR3 length is 14 residues. Germline V gene data show CDR1 as MGHRA and CDR2 as YSYEKL. Germline trimming cut 6 bases from V and 8 bases from J; bases unmatched to any gene: 9. The CDR3 loop is CASSLKGQAHTIYF. The CDR3 DNA reads as TGCGCCAGCAGTCTTAAGGGACAGGCACACACCATATATTTT.

This clone has at least ten counts. J is TRBJ1-5 and V is TRBV20-1, with 12 bases lining up with TRBD1. The length of the CDR3 is 18 residues. With V trimmed by 3 bases and J by 2 bases, 11 bases remained unmatched. From germline, CDR1 is DFQATT and CDR2 SNEGSKA (reference sequence). Here the CDR3 reads CSASQGTGGKVGNQPQHF. The CDR3 coding sequence is TGCAGTGCTAGCCAGGGGACAGGGGGCAAGGTGGGCAATCAGCCCCAGCATTTT.

By frequency in the sample, this clone is large. V usage is TRBV6-1 and J usage is TRBJ1-5, with D unresolved. The V end was cut by 1 base, the J end by 6 bases, with 7 bases between. This CDR3 spans 13 amino acids. Germline V gene lookup returns CDR1 MNHNS and CDR2 SASEGT. In DNA, the CDR3 is TGTGCCAGCAGTGAAGGGGGTGGTCAGCCCCAGCATTTT. The encoded protein is CASSEGGGQPQHF.

By proportion, this clone is medium-sized (0.01 to 0.1%). The chain recombines TRBV19 with TRBJ2-5; D perhaps matches TRBD1 (5 bases). The germline V gene has CDR1 LNHDA and CDR2 SQIVND (reference sequence). The CDR3 contains 14 residues. Trimming removed 4 bases from V and 1 base from J, with 10 bases in between. CDR3 residues: CASSNGQLQETQYF. CDR3 nucleotides: TGTGCCAGTAGTAACGGACAACTCCAAGAGACCCAGTACTTC.

This clone was picked up a small number of times. The chain has TRBV6-1 and TRBJ1-2; TRBD1 aligns across 7 bases. With 0 bases clipped from V and 0 bases from J, the junction kept 4 bases outside the gene matches. This CDR3 spans 16 amino acids. Per the germline V gene, CDR1 is MNHNS and CDR2 is SASEGT. The CDR3: CASSEARGRPNYGYTF. CDR3 sequence (DNA): TGTGCCAGCAGTGAAGCAAGGGGGCGACCTAACTATGGCTACACCTTC.